Listed below are T cell receptor beta chains from one sample, sequenced in a study of blood T cell repertoires in COVID-19. Only in-frame clones appear in the TCRdb table, and some are missing; sequencing was by immunoSEQ multiplex PCR. There are about 190,000 clones in the sample; approximately 80% occur only once, and 5.5% to 8.5% lies in the top ten. The sample consisted of peripheral blood. These receptors originate from a man in his fifties or sixties with acute or convalescent COVID-19. Both conserved end residues are part of each CDR3. Fields, in order: clone size, D gene, J gene, CDR3 length, V gene, CDR3 DNA, CDR3 protein. D genes are given only for firm matches. Rows may omit the clone size; those that give it use once, few, many or a size class.

size: NA; D: TRBD1; J: TRBJ2-6; length: 15; V: TRBV29-1; DNA: TGCAGCGTTGAGACAGGGGGCGTTGGGGCCAACGTCCTGACTTTC; CDR3: CSVETGGVGANVLTF
size: NA; D: NA; J: TRBJ2-7; length: 14; V: TRBV11-2; DNA: TGTGCCAGCAGCTTAGCAGCCAGACCAGGCGAGCAGTACTTC; CDR3: CASSLAARPGEQYF
size: NA; D: TRBD2; J: TRBJ2-1; length: 14; V: TRBV6-6; DNA: TGTGCCAGCAGTTACACGGGGGGTGACAATGAGCAGTTCTTC; CDR3: CASSYTGGDNEQFF
size: NA; D: TRBD1; J: TRBJ2-1; length: 16; V: TRBV5-1; DNA: TGCGCCAGCAGAATCTCAGGGACAGGCTCCTACAATGAGCAGTTCTTC; CDR3: CASRISGTGSYNEQFF
size: NA; D: NA; J: TRBJ2-5; length: 16; V: TRBV7-9; DNA: TGTGCCAGCAGCCCCCCGTCGCGGGGACCCCAAGAGACCCAGTACTTC; CDR3: CASSPPSRGPQETQYF
size: once; D: NA; J: TRBJ1-6; length: 13; V: TRBV25-1; DNA: TGTGCCAGCAGTGAATCGGGGGATTCACCCCTCCACTTT; CDR3: CASSESGDSPLHF
size: NA; D: TRBD1; J: TRBJ1-2; length: 15; V: TRBV5-4; DNA: TGTGCCAGCAGCTTGGTGGACAGGGCTAACTATGGCTACACCTTC; CDR3: CASSLVDRANYGYTF
size: NA; D: TRBD1; J: TRBJ1-5; length: 15; V: TRBV28; DNA: TGTGCCAGCAGTTTACGAGGACAGGGTCGGCAGCCCCAGCATTTT; CDR3: CASSLRGQGRQPQHF
size: NA; D: NA; J: TRBJ1-2; length: 13; V: TRBV5-6; DNA: TGTGCCAGCACCCAAGGGGGATACTATGGCTACACCTTC; CDR3: CASTQGGYYGYTF
size: NA; D: TRBD2; J: TRBJ2-3; length: 16; V: TRBV2; DNA: TGTGCCAGCAGTTCAACTAGCGGGAGATCCGCAGATACGCAGTATTTT; CDR3: CASSSTSGRSADTQYF
size: NA; D: NA; J: TRBJ1-1; length: 13; V: TRBV2; DNA: TGTGCCAGCAGTGAACAGGGTAACACTGAAGCTTTCTTT; CDR3: CASSEQGNTEAFF
size: NA; D: NA; J: TRBJ1-1; length: 14; V: TRBV19; DNA: TGTGCCAGTAGTATAGATCTGGGCAGACCTGAAGCTTTCTTT; CDR3: CASSIDLGRPEAFF
size: NA; D: NA; J: TRBJ1-3; length: 16; V: TRBV12-5; DNA: TGTGCTAGTGGTTTGGTACTAGGGAGGTCTGGAAACACCATATATTTT; CDR3: CASGLVLGRSGNTIYF
size: NA; D: TRBD1; J: TRBJ1-2; length: 16; V: TRBV2; DNA: TGTGCCAGCAGTGAAGGGACAGGGGGCAGTAACTATGGCTACACCTTC; CDR3: CASSEGTGGSNYGYTF
size: NA; D: TRBD1; J: TRBJ2-1; length: 18; V: TRBV5-1; DNA: TGCGCCAGCAGCTCCAAACCTAAAAGTGGACAGGAGTACAATGAGCAGTTCTTC; CDR3: CASSSKPKSGQEYNEQFF
size: NA; D: NA; J: TRBJ2-5; length: 15; V: TRBV19; DNA: TGTGCCAGTAGCCGTCACTCGGCGGGTTCCGAGACCCAGTACTTC; CDR3: CASSRHSAGSETQYF
size: NA; D: TRBD2; J: TRBJ2-7; length: 16; V: TRBV6-5; DNA: TGTGCCAGCAGTTCCTTTAGCGGGGTCCTCGCCTACGAGCAGTACTTC; CDR3: CASSSFSGVLAYEQYF
size: few; D: NA; J: TRBJ1-1; length: 16; V: TRBV7-9; DNA: TGTGCCAGCAGCTGGAGGAGGACAGTGATGAACACTGAAGCTTTCTTT; CDR3: CASSWRRTVMNTEAFF
size: many; D: TRBD1; J: TRBJ2-2; length: 15; V: TRBV24-1; DNA: TGTGCCACCAGGACAGGGGGCGCGGACACCGGGGAGCTGTTTTTT; CDR3: CATRTGGADTGELFF
size: NA; D: TRBD1; J: TRBJ2-7; length: 15; V: TRBV6-5; DNA: TGTGCCAGCAGTCCCACGGGGACAGGGTCCTACGAGCAGTACTTC; CDR3: CASSPTGTGSYEQYF
size: NA; D: TRBD2; J: TRBJ2-1; length: 12; V: TRBV10-3; DNA: TGTGCCATCGGAGGGGAGGGGAATGAGCAGTTCTTC; CDR3: CAIGGEGNEQFF
size: NA; D: TRBD1; J: TRBJ2-2; length: 12; V: TRBV30; DNA: TGTGCCTGCGGACAGGGGGCCGGGGAGCTGTTTTTT; CDR3: CACGQGAGELFF
size: NA; D: NA; J: TRBJ1-1; length: 15; V: TRBV5-4; DNA: TGTGCCAGCAGCTCGATAGGGGGGGGGAGCACTGAAGCTTTCTTT; CDR3: CASSSIGGGSTEAFF
size: NA; D: NA; J: TRBJ1-3; length: 16; V: TRBV6-1; DNA: TGTGCCAGCAGTGAAGGGGCTTTCATCTCTGGAAACACCATATATTTT; CDR3: CASSEGAFISGNTIYF
size: NA; D: TRBD2; J: TRBJ2-4; length: 15; V: TRBV6-2/TRBV6-3; DNA: TGTGCCAGCAGTGAGTGGCGGGGGGCCAAAAACATTCAGTACTTC; CDR3: CASSEWRGAKNIQYF
size: NA; D: NA; J: TRBJ2-2; length: 16; V: TRBV4-3; DNA: TGCGCCAGCAGCCAAGATCCCAGGGGGGACACCGGGGAGCTGTTTTTT; CDR3: CASSQDPRGDTGELFF
size: NA; D: TRBD2; J: TRBJ2-3; length: 16; V: TRBV28; DNA: TGTGCCAGCAGTTCCCGACTAGCGGGAGATTCAGATACGCAGTATTTT; CDR3: CASSSRLAGDSDTQYF
size: NA; D: NA; J: TRBJ1-2; length: 15; V: TRBV11-2; DNA: TGTGCCAGCAGCCCACGACATTTCTACGACGATGGCTACACCTTC; CDR3: CASSPRHFYDDGYTF
size: NA; D: NA; J: TRBJ2-3; length: 15; V: TRBV6-5; DNA: TGTGCCAGCAGTACCCCCGGGGTTAGCACAGATACGCAGTATTTT; CDR3: CASSTPGVSTDTQYF
size: NA; D: TRBD2; J: TRBJ2-1; length: 15; V: TRBV7-9; DNA: TGTGCCAGCAGCTTAACTAGCGGGAGCTCTAATGAGCAGTTCTTC; CDR3: CASSLTSGSSNEQFF
size: NA; D: NA; J: TRBJ2-7; length: 12; V: TRBV5-6; DNA: TGTGCCAGCAGCTCTCTATCCTACGAGCAGTACTTC; CDR3: CASSSLSYEQYF
size: NA; D: TRBD1; J: TRBJ1-2; length: 12; V: TRBV2; DNA: TGTGCCAGCAGTGACGTTCTGGGACAGGGTGGATTC; CDR3: CASSDVLGQGGF
size: NA; D: TRBD1; J: TRBJ2-3; length: 14; V: TRBV5-5; DNA: TGTGCCAGCAGGAATGACAGGGGGGCAGATACGCAGTATTTT; CDR3: CASRNDRGADTQYF
size: NA; D: NA; J: TRBJ1-2; length: 14; V: TRBV2; DNA: TGTGCCAGCAGTGAAGCGCGGGGGTTGGGCGGCTACACCTTC; CDR3: CASSEARGLGGYTF
size: NA; D: TRBD1; J: TRBJ2-7; length: 17; V: TRBV23-1; DNA: TGCGCCAGCAGTCCTCCACCCCGGACAGGGCCTTCCTACGAGCAGTACTTC; CDR3: CASSPPPRTGPSYEQYF
size: NA; D: NA; J: TRBJ2-7; length: 14; V: TRBV6-5; DNA: TGTGCCAGCAGTAGACTCGACAGGTCCTACGAGCAGTACTTC; CDR3: CASSRLDRSYEQYF
size: NA; D: NA; J: TRBJ1-2; length: 13; V: TRBV3-1/TRBV3-2; DNA: TGTGCCAGCAGCCAAGACAGTAACTATGGCTACACCTTC; CDR3: CASSQDSNYGYTF
size: NA; D: NA; J: TRBJ1-2; length: 16; V: TRBV27; DNA: TGTGCCAGCAGTTTAGGGCTGGCCACCAGTTCCTATGGCTACACCTTC; CDR3: CASSLGLATSSYGYTF